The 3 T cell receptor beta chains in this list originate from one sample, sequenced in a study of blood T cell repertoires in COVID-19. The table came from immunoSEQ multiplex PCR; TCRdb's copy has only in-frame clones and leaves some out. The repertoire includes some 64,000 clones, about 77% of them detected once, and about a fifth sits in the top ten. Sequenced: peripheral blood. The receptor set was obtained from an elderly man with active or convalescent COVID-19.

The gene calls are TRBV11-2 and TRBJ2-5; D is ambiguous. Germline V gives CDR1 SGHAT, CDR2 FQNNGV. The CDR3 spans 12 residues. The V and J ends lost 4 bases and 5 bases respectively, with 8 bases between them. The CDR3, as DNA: TGTGCCAGCAGCTCTAGTGGGGAGACCCAGTACTTC. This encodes CASSSSGETQYF.

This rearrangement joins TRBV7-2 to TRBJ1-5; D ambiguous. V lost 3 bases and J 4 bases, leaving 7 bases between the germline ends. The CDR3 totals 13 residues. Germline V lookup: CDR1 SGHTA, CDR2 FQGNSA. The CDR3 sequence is CASSFYSNQPQHF. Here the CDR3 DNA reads TGTGCCAGCAGCTTTTACAGTAATCAGCCCCAGCATTTT.

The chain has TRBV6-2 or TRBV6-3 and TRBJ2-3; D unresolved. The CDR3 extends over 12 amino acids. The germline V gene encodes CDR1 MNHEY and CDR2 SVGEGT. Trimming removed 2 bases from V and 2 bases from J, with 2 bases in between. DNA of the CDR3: TGTGCCAGCAGTTACCACACAGATACGCAGTATTTT. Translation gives CASSYHTDTQYF.